One sample yielded the 7 T cell receptor beta chains listed below, sequenced in a study of blood T cell repertoires in COVID-19. Repertoires were generated with immunoSEQ multiplex PCR, while TCRdb's copy carries only in-frame clones and drops some. The sample records roughly 130,000 clones, roughly nine tenths being singletons. The sample comprised peripheral blood. Receptor source: a human donor with COVID-19, enrolled during active disease. The donor label of this sample is uncertain.

The chain joins TRBV12-3 or TRBV12-4 to TRBJ1-3; D may be TRBD1 (6 bases). Trimming shortened V by 6 bases and J by 8 bases, and 11 bases separated the two germline ends. There are 12 residues in the CDR3. The CDR3 DNA is TGTGCCAGCAGCCGACAGGTTGACACCATATATTTT. This gives the protein CASSRQVDTIYF.

This chain uses TRBV19 with TRBJ1-3; D gene ambiguous. V was trimmed by 10 bases and J by 1 base, leaving 11 bases between them. This CDR3 contains 13 residues. Looked up from germline, CDR1 is LNHDA and CDR2 is SQIVND (reference sequence). This CDR3 reads CAIRLSSGNTIYF. The CDR3 coding sequence is TGTGCCATAAGACTGTCGTCTGGAAACACCATATATTTT.

The chain uses TRBV3-1 (or the pseudogene TRBV3-2) and TRBJ1-4; D unresolved. Germline loops: CDR1 LGHDT, CDR2 YNNKEL (reference sequence). Deletions cut 4 bases from V and 8 bases from J, with 8 bases between. This CDR3 has 12 residues. The chain's CDR3 is CASSRSGEKLFF. Here the CDR3 DNA reads TGTGCCAGCAGCCGGTCGGGGGAAAAACTGTTTTTT.

CDR3 DNA: TGCGCCAGCAGCTTATCACTAGCGACCGGAGGCGAGCAGTACTTC. This sequence encodes CASSLSLATGGEQYF. The V and J genes are TRBV5-1 and TRBJ2-7; 7 nucleotides match TRBD2. J lost 6 bases, V lost 2 bases, and 11 bases had no gene match. This CDR3 has 15 amino acids. Germline-derived CDR1 and CDR2 are SGHRS and YFSETQ. Looking up the rest from reference TRBV5-1 and TRBJ2-7 gives the full variable domain: KAGVTQTPRYLIKTRGQQVTLSCSPISGHRSVSWYQQTPGQGLQFLFEYFSETQRNKGNFPGRFSGRQFSNSRSEMNVSTLELGDSALYLCASSLSLATGGEQYFGPGTRLTVT.

This sequence joins TRBV5-1 and TRBJ2-2; TRBD2 matches at 7 bases. CDR1 SGHRS and CDR2 YFSETQ come from the germline V gene. CDR3 length: 15 residues. With 2 bases clipped from V and 3 bases from J, the junction kept 4 bases outside the gene matches. The CDR3 here is CASSFPGRDTGELFF. The CDR3 nucleotides are TGCGCCAGCAGCTTCCCAGGGAGGGACACCGGGGAGCTGTTTTTT.

The chain is built from TRBV18 and TRBJ1-4; 7 nucleotides agree with TRBD1. The CDR3 runs to 14 residues. Germline-derived CDR1 and CDR2 are KGHSH and LQKENI. With V trimmed by 3 bases and J by 8 bases, 6 bases remained unmatched. The CDR3 DNA reads TGTGCCAGCTCACCTCGGGGACAGCAAGAAAAACTGTTTTTT. This encodes CASSPRGQQEKLFF.

As concerns this clone: At one boundary the junction diverges from the germline segment, which might be a read error. This chain connects TRBV7-7 to TRBJ2-5; D perhaps matches TRBD1 (5 bases). The CDR3 covers 13 residues. The germline gives CDR1 SSHAT, CDR2 FNYEAQ (reference sequence). CDR3 loop: CASSIQDQETQYF. The DNA of the CDR3 is TGTGCTAGCAGTATACAGGACCAAGAGACCCAGTACTTC. The whole variable domain, filled in from reference TRBV7-7 and TRBJ2-5, reads GAGVSQSPRYKVTKRGQDVTLRCDPISSHATLYWYQQALGQGPEFLTYFNYEAQPDKSGLPSDRFSAERPEGSISTLTIQRTEQRDSAMYRCASSIQDQETQYFGPGTRLLVL.